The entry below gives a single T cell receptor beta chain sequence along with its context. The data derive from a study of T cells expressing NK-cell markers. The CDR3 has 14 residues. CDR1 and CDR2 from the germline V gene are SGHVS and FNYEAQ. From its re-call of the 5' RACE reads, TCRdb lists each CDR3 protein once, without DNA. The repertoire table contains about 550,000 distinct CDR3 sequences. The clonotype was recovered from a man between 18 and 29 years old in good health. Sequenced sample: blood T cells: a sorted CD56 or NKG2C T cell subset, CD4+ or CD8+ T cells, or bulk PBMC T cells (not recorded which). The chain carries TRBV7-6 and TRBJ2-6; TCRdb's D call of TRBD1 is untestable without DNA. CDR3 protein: CASGNREGANVLTF. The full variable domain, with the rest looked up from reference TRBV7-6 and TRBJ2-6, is GAGVSQSPRYKVTKRGQDVALRCDPISGHVSLYWYRQALGQGPEFLTYFNYEAQQDKSGLPNDRFSAERPEGSISTLTIQRTEQRDSAMYRCASGNREGANVLTFGAGSRLTVL.